The clone carrying this T cell receptor beta chain was counted a few times. Its antigen is not identified. The CDR3 runs to 13 residues. V lost 8 bases and J lost 7, with 14 bases in between. Germline V gives CDR1 SGHVS, CDR2 FQNEAQ. Arm-PCR of CDR3 regions and iRepertoire HTBI primers were used to build TCR beta libraries. Each CDR3 protein is one row after TCRdb ran MiXCR on the multiplex PCR reads. The table lists about 530,000 distinct CDR3 sequences, more than 15% of them singletons, with roughly 25% in the top ten. The record originates from a study of regulatory T cells in long-lasting Graves disease. Broader study findings: Accuracy may have been reduced by the small sample size.

Time point specified: newly diagnosed GD, antithyroid drugs for less than 3 months. The TCR library was made from RNA that had been extracted from PBMCs in TRIzol. The data also belong to a second study, concerning T cells in Graves' hyperthyroidism and ophthalmopathy.

The chain uses TRBV7-8 and TRBJ1-4; no clear D. This material consisted of peripheral blood mononuclear cells (PBMCs), taken at new diagnosis, from a patient treated with antithyroid drugs. The origin of this receptor is a woman aged 35-60 years with Graves disease. CDR3 region: CASGRAGGEKLFF. The CDR3 DNA follows: TGTGCCAGCGGCCGGGCCGGTGGTGAAAAACTGTTTTTT.